This record covers a single T cell receptor (beta chain). Authors' data handling: Using reference gene primer amplification, nucleated cell counts were estimated. Produced via immunoSEQ multiplex PCR; TCRdb's table is partial and in-frame only. The DNA was the basis for D and trimming; V, J and clone size are from that table. The data contain hundreds of thousands of clones, 82% of them seen just once; the ten biggest clones take up roughly 12%. Germline trimming cut 1 base from V and 2 bases from J; bases unmatched to any gene: 2. Germline CDR1 is LGHNA and CDR2 is YSLEER. The CDR3 sequence is 15 residues long. The data are from a study of blood T cell repertoires in COVID-19. At the level of the study: The study drew acute and convalescent COVID-19 samples from the United States, Italy and Spain. PBMCs, B-cell-depleted T cells, or T cells provided the cDNA or gDNA that made up the material.

The receptor's source is a woman aged 55 to 70 with active or convalescent COVID-19. The rearrangement joins TRBV4-3 to TRBJ1-5, with TRBD1 matching over 7 bases. The material sequenced was peripheral blood. CDR3 protein: CASSQGTGRNQPQHF. The CDR3 region has the DNA TGCGCCAGCAGCCAAGGGACAGGTCGCAATCAGCCCCAGCATTTT.